The T cell receptor beta chain described here comes from a study of response to subunit inactivated influenza vaccine. Study-wide results and limits: The authors offered the suggestion that each seasonal influenza vaccination recruits few new T cells.

TCRdb redid the calling of the RT-PCR reads with MiXCR, one entry per CDR3 protein. The sample lists about 540,000 distinct CDR3 sequences, approximately 15% seen once, with 11% in the top ten. The CDR3 is 16 residues long. Trimming took off 7 bases at V and 4 bases at J, with 20 bases between the two ends. Per the germline V gene, CDR1 is MNHNS and CDR2 is SASEGT. In the case of this clonotype: Antigen unknown.

This TCR derives from a man aged 45 to 65 who received an inactivated influenza vaccine. The sample consisted of PBMCs from blood, taken less than 13 days after vaccination. This sequence joins TRBV6-1 and TRBJ2-1, with TRBD1 as a possible D gene (6 bases). The CDR3 reads CASTSTKGVPYNEQFF. For the CDR3, the DNA is TGTGCCAGCACCTCAACGAAGGGGGTGCCTTACAATGAGCAGTTCTTC.